This TCR beta chain was sequenced in a study of blood T cell repertoires in COVID-19. Some clones are missing from TCRdb's copy, which holds only in-frame ones; the method was immunoSEQ multiplex PCR. In the table there are 350,000 to 400,000 clones, over 85% of which are singletons. Trimming pared 4 bases from V and 7 bases from J, leaving 22 bases between. CDR1 is SQVTM, CDR2 ANQGSEA, per germline. This CDR3 comprises 15 residues. Cohort 3 donors counted as recovered after two negative PCRs, clearance, or resolved symptoms. Material: PBMCs or T cells enriched from blood (not recorded which). This TCR derives from a woman in her thirties who had recovered from COVID-19. The rearrangement joins TRBV29-1 to TRBJ1-2; TRBD1 might be the D (6 bases). The CDR3 reads CSVGGRHRDASGYTF. In DNA, the CDR3 is TGCAGCGTTGGGGGCCGGCACAGGGATGCCAGTGGCTACACCTTC.